The entry below gives a single T cell receptor (beta chain) sequence along with its context. The CDR3 length is 17 residues. The germline V and J ends were trimmed by 0 bases and 1 base, with 13 bases remaining between them. Germline V CDR1 and CDR2: SGHRS, YFSETQ. Per the original data handling: Reference gene primer amplification yielded estimated nucleated cell counts. Method: immunoSEQ multiplex PCR; TCRdb's copy keeps in-frame clones and lacks some. V, J and clone size are taken as reported in that table, and D and trimming were inferred from the DNA itself. Found here are some 250,000 clones, around four fifths of them singletons; the top ten hold around 6%. The data are from a study of blood T cell repertoires in COVID-19. Study details: COVID-19 samples, acute and convalescent, were from the United States, Italy and Spain. Sources were T cells, B-cell-depleted T cells, or PBMCs; the material itself was cDNA or gDNA.

The clonotype comes from a man at least 80 years old with acute or convalescent COVID-19. The chain uses TRBV5-1 and TRBJ2-2, with D hard to call. The sequenced sample was peripheral blood. CDR3 bases: TGCGCCAGCAGCTTGGGGGCTTTGGCAGGGAACACCGGGGAGCTGTTTTTT. As protein: CASSLGALAGNTGELFF. Combining the CDR3 with reference TRBV5-1 and TRBJ2-2 gives the whole variable domain KAGVTQTPRYLIKTRGQQVTLSCSPISGHRSVSWYQQTPGQGLQFLFEYFSETQRNKGNFPGRFSGRQFSNSRSEMNVSTLELGDSALYLCASSLGALAGNTGELFFGEGSRLTVL.